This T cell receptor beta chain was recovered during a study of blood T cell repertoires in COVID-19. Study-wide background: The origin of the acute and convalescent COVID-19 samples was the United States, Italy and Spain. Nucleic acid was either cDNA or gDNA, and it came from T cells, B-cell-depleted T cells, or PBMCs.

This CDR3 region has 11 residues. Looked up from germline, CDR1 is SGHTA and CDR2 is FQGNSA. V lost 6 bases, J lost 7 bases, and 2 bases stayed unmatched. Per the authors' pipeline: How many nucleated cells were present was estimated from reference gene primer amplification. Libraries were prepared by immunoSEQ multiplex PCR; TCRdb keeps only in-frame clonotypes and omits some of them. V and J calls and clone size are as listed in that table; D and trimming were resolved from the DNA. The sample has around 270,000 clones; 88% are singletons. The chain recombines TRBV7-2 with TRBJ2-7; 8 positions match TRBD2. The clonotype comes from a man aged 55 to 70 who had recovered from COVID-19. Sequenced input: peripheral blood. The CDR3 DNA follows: TGTGCCAGCAGAGCGGGGGTTGAGCAGTACTTC. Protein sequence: CASRAGVEQYF.